This T cell receptor (beta chain) was sequenced during a study of blood T cell repertoires in COVID-19. About the study: Donors in the United States, Italy and Spain gave samples during acute or convalescent COVID-19.

Cohort assignment relied on participant-reported clinical history. Two negative PCRs, clearance, or symptom resolution were required of recovered Cohort 3 donors. Per the original data handling: Reference gene primer amplification gave estimated nucleated cell counts. This table comes from immunoSEQ multiplex PCR, and its TCRdb copy is limited to in-frame clones, with some not included. That table supplies the V and J calls and clone size; D and trimming were determined from the DNA. In the table there are fewer than 400,000 clones, roughly 90% of which are singletons. This sequence was found in a woman in her twenties or thirties who had recovered from COVID-19. The material sequenced was PBMCs or T cells enriched from blood (not recorded which).

The CDR3 bases are TGTGCTATTCAGGGACTCCCGCTTATCGAGCAGTACTTC. Its protein is CAIQGLPLIEQYF. The gene calls are TRBV28 and TRBJ2-7, with TRBD2 as a possible D gene (6 bases). Per germline, CDR1 MDHEN and CDR2 SYDVKM. CDR3 length: 13 residues.